Sequencing of this T cell receptor (beta chain) was carried out in a study of T-cell memory formation after mild COVID-19. Each CDR3 protein gets one entry after TCRdb re-called the 5' RACE reads with MiXCR. The sample includes 190,000 or so distinct CDR3 sequences, about 20% of them seen just once. The junction had 4 bases not matched to a gene; V was cut back by 0 bases and J by 3 bases. Germline V lookup: CDR1 SGHVS, CDR2 FQNEAQ. CDR3 size: 16 residues. The clonotype originates from an adult woman who had mild COVID-19 (a few samples of this study predate the infection). Cell type and time point are not known. Source material: PBMCs or a T cell subset sorted from them (not recorded which). The chain employs TRBV7-8 and TRBJ2-7; TRBD1 matches 11 bases. The CDR3 nucleotides read TGTGCCAGCAGCTTAGCGGGGGACAGGGGGGTCTACGAGCAGTACTTC. Protein: CASSLAGDRGVYEQYF.